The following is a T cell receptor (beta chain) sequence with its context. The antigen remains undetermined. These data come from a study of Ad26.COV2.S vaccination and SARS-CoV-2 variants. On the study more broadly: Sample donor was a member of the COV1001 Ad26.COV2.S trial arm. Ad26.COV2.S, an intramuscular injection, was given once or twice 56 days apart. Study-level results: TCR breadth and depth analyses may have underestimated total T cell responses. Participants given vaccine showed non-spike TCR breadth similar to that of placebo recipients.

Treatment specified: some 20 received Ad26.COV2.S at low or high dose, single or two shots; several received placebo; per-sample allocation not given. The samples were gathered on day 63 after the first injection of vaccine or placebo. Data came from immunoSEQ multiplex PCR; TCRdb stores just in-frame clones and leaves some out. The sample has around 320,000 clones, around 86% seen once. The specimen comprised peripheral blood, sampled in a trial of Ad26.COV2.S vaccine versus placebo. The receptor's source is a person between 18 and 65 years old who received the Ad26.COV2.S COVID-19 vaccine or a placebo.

The CDR3, as DNA: TGTGCCAGCAGTTACGGGAGGGCTAGTGGCTACACCTTC. Protein product: CASSYGRASGYTF. This sequence joins TRBV6-5 and TRBJ1-2; D not resolved. Trimming shortened V by 2 bases and J by 7 bases, and 11 bases separated the two germline ends. Per the germline V gene, CDR1 is MNHEY and CDR2 is SVGAGI. The CDR3 has 13 residues.